The sequence of this T cell receptor beta chain was determined in a study of blood T cell repertoires in COVID-19. CDR1 is SGHRS and CDR2 is YFSETQ in the germline V gene. Trimming left V 0 bases short and J 2 bases short, with 8 bases between. The CDR3 is 15 residues long. The data were produced by immunoSEQ multiplex PCR, yet TCRdb's version contains in-frame clones alone and is incomplete. The table includes about 480,000 clones, about 88% detected once. Sequences were obtained from peripheral blood. The TCR sequence derives from a man between 18 and 35 years old with COVID-19, enrolled during active disease. The chain uses TRBV5-1 and TRBJ2-2; TRBD1 might be the D (5 bases). The CDR3 region has the DNA TGCGCCAGCAGCTTGGGTGGGGCCAACACCGGGGAGCTGTTTTTT. Translating it yields CASSLGGANTGELFF.